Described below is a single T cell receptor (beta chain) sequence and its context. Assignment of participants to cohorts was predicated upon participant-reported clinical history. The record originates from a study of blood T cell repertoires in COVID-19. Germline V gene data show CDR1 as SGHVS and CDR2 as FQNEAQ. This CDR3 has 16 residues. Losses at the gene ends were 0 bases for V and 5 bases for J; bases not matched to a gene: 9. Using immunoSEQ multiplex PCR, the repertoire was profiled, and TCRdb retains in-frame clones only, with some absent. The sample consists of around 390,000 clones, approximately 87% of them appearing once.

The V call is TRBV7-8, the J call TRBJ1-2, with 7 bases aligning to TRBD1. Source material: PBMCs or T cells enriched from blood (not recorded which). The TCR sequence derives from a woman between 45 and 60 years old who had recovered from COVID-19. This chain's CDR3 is CASSLAQTLGQYGYTF. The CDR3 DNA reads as TGTGCCAGCAGCTTAGCCCAAACGTTGGGACAGTATGGCTACACCTTC. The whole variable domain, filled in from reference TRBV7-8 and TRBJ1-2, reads GAGVSQSPRYKVAKRGQDVALRCDPISGHVSLFWYQQALGQGPEFLTYFQNEAQLDKSGLPSDRFFAERPEGSVSTLKIQRTQQEDSAVYLCASSLAQTLGQYGYTFGSGTRLTVV.